This entry lists 30 T cell receptor beta chains sequenced from one sample in a study of blood T cell repertoires in COVID-19. Generated by immunoSEQ multiplex PCR, the TCRdb table keeps only in-frame clones and is missing some. The table includes roughly 140,000 clones, over 75% detected once. Sequenced sample: PBMCs or T cells enriched from blood (not recorded which). These TCRs come from a woman aged 25 to 45 with acute COVID-19.

The genes are TRBV29-1 and TRBJ1-1; TRBD1 is a possible D gene (5 bases). This CDR3 is 12 amino acids long. V was trimmed by 7 bases and J by 0 bases, leaving 9 bases between them. Germline V lookup: CDR1 SQVTM, CDR2 ANQGSEA. CDR3 bases: TGCAGCGGACAGAATCTGAACACTGAAGCTTTCTTT. Its translation: CSGQNLNTEAFF.

This chain connects TRBV9 to TRBJ1-1, with 7 bases that match TRBD1. The CDR3 length is 14 residues. In germline, CDR1 is SGDLS, CDR2 YYNGEE. V shed 3 bases and J 1 base; nucleotides not matched to a gene: 3. The CDR3 DNA follows: TGTGCCAGCAGCGCGGGACAGCAGAACACTGAAGCTTTCTTT. Its protein is CASSAGQQNTEAFF. The variable domain in full, completed from reference TRBV9 and TRBJ1-1, reads DSGVTQTPKHLITATGQRVTLRCSPRSGDLSVYWYQQSLDQGLQFLIQYYNGEERAKGNILERFSAQQFPDLHSELNLSSLELGDSALYFCASSAGQQNTEAFFGQGTRLTVV.

The chain recombines TRBV2 with TRBJ2-7; 13 nucleotides match TRBD2. From germline, CDR1 is SNHLY and CDR2 FYNNEI. The ends lost 5 bases at V and 5 bases at J; junction bases unmatched: 6. The CDR3 runs 15 residues. CDR3 region: CASSQPGTSGNEQYF. The CDR3 DNA reads as TGTGCCAGCAGTCAGCCCGGGACTAGCGGGAACGAGCAGTACTTC.

The chain has TRBV10-2 and TRBJ2-7, with D possibly TRBD2 on 6 matching bases. CDR3 size: 15 residues. CDR1 is WSHSY and CDR2 is SAAADI in the germline V gene. With 2 bases removed from V and 0 bases from J, the gap between germline ends came to 11 bases. The CDR3 loop is CASSELSGYSYEQYF. CDR3 nucleotides: TGCGCCAGCAGTGAGCTCAGCGGGTACTCCTACGAGCAGTACTTC.

The chain carries TRBV29-1 and TRBJ2-5, with 8 bases aligning to TRBD2. CDR3 length equals 13 residues. V was clipped by 6 bases and J by 1 base; unmatched bases: 4. Germline CDR1 SQVTM, CDR2 ANQGSEA. CDR3 protein: CSVEGLGQETQYF. CDR3 DNA sequence: TGCAGCGTAGAGGGACTAGGCCAAGAGACCCAGTACTTC.

DNA of the CDR3: TGCGCCAGCAGCTTAGGACAGGGGAACACCGGGGAGCTGTTTTTT. Translated: CASSLGQGNTGELFF. V and J are TRBV5-1 and TRBJ2-2, with TRBD1 matching over 8 bases. The V gene end was trimmed by 2 bases and the J gene end by 1 base; junction bases not matched to a gene: 1. The germline gives CDR1 SGHRS, CDR2 YFSETQ. This CDR3 comprises 15 residues.

This chain connects TRBV27 to TRBJ2-7; 12 bases line up with TRBD2. V trimming: 10 bases; J trimming: 2 bases; junction bases outside the gene matches: 3. Germline V gives CDR1 MNHEY, CDR2 SMNVEV (reference sequence). CDR3 length equals 13 residues. The CDR3 is CAIGTSGPYEQYF. CDR3 nucleotide sequence: TGTGCCATCGGGACTAGCGGGCCCTACGAGCAGTACTTC.

This chain uses TRBV29-1 with TRBJ2-2, with 10 bases lining up with TRBD1. The germline V gene encodes CDR1 SQVTM and CDR2 ANQGSEA. This CDR3 region has 14 residues. Trimming removed 6 bases from V and 0 bases from J; junction bases left unmatched: 1. The CDR3 reads CSVDRGTNTGELFF. In DNA form, the CDR3 reads TGCAGCGTGGACAGGGGGACGAACACCGGGGAGCTGTTTTTT.

The gene calls are TRBV5-4 and TRBJ1-2; D might be TRBD1 (6 bases). CDR1 is SGHNT and CDR2 is YYREEE in the germline V gene (reference sequence). The CDR3 length is 14 residues. Trimming left V 4 bases short and J 4 bases short, with 14 bases between. CDR3 sequence: CASSQQGWGYGYTF. The CDR3 DNA reads TGTGCCAGCAGCCAACAGGGTTGGGGCTATGGCTACACCTTC.

The chain recombines TRBV5-1 with TRBJ2-1, with 10 bases fitting TRBD2. V lost 3 bases, J lost 5 bases, and 8 bases stayed unmatched. The germline V gene has CDR1 SGHRS and CDR2 YFSETQ. This CDR3 region has 16 residues. The CDR3 DNA is TGCGCCAGCAGCTCCTCCGGGACTAGCGCGGACAATGAGCAGTTCTTC. Residues: CASSSSGTSADNEQFF.

The rearrangement joins TRBV7-9 to TRBJ1-4, with D possibly TRBD1 on 6 matching bases. Trimming shortened V by 5 bases and J by 8 bases, and 18 bases separated the two germline ends. The CDR3 is 15 residues long. CDR1 and CDR2 from the germline V gene are SEHNR and FQNEAQ (reference sequence). CDR3 DNA sequence: TGTGCCAGCAGCGACGGACAGTCGCTTCGCGAAAAACTGTTTTTT. Protein product: CASSDGQSLREKLFF. The full variable domain, in which reference TRBV7-9 and TRBJ1-4 provide the parts outside the CDR3, is DTGVSQNPRHKITKRGQNVTFRCDPISEHNRLYWYRQTLGQGPEFLTYFQNEAQLEKSRLLSDRFSAERPKGSFSTLEIQRTEQGDSAMYLCASSDGQSLREKLFFGSGTQLSVL.

V is TRBV28 and J is TRBJ2-7, with D maybe TRBD1 (6 bases). The CDR3 runs to 14 residues. CDR1 is MDHEN and CDR2 is SYDVKM in the germline V gene. Trimming took off 7 bases at V and 2 bases at J, with 15 bases between the two ends. CDR3 DNA: TGTGCCAGCACCAAAGGGCGGACAGCCTACGAGCAGTACTTC. Translation: CASTKGRTAYEQYF.

The genes are TRBV18 and TRBJ2-3, with 9 bases identical to TRBD1. This CDR3 contains 14 residues. Per germline, CDR1 KGHSH and CDR2 LQKENI. The junction had 2 bases not matched to a gene; V was cut back by 3 bases and J by 4 bases. The CDR3 nucleotides are TGTGCCAGCTCACCTGACAGGGGGGCAGATACGCAGTATTTT. Translating it yields CASSPDRGADTQYF. The complete variable domain, with remaining parts taken from reference TRBV18 and TRBJ2-3, reads NAGVMQNPRHLVRRRGQEARLRCSPMKGHSHVYWYRQLPEEGLKFMVYLQKENIIDESGMPKERFSAEFPKEGPSILRIQQVVRGDSAAYFCASSPDRGADTQYFGPGTRLTVL.

This chain connects TRBV6-6 to TRBJ1-3; D is perhaps TRBD1 (6 bases). Trimming shortened V by 6 bases and J by 0 bases, and 12 bases separated the two germline ends. The CDR3 is 15 amino acids. The germline V gene has CDR1 MNHNY and CDR2 SVGAGI (reference sequence). CDR3 in DNA: TGTGCCAGCAGAACAGGACAGAGCTCTGGAAACACCATATATTTT. Residues: CASRTGQSSGNTIYF.

This clone has only one observation. The rearrangement links TRBV27 to TRBJ2-3, with a weak D call TRBD2 (6 bases). This CDR3 contains 14 residues. Germline values: CDR1 MNHEY, CDR2 SMNVEV (reference sequence). The V gene lost 6 bases and the J gene lost 3 bases, with 13 bases spanning the gap. As DNA, the CDR3 is TGTGCCAGCAGCCGCCTTGGGACTACAGATACGCAGTATTTT. Residues: CASSRLGTTDTQYF.

There are a few counts of this clone. The genes are TRBV28 and TRBJ1-2; 7 bases map to TRBD1. Germline CDR1 reads MDHEN; CDR2 reads SYDVKM. V dropped 4 bases and J dropped 5; count of bases not matched to a gene: 10. The CDR3 is 15 amino acids. The DNA for the CDR3 is TGTGCCAGCAGTTCGCCCGGGACAGCGTTTTATGGCTACACCTTC. Protein product: CASSSPGTAFYGYTF.

The rearrangement joins TRBV6-5 to TRBJ2-5, with D possibly TRBD2 on 6 matching bases. Germline assignment: CDR1 MNHEY and CDR2 SVGAGI. V was trimmed by 0 bases and J by 5 bases, leaving 13 bases between them. There are 15 residues in the CDR3. The CDR3 region is CASSYSQGGFETQYF. The CDR3 DNA reads TGTGCCAGCAGTTACTCGCAGGGAGGATTTGAGACCCAGTACTTC.

The chain uses TRBV11-2 and TRBJ1-1; TRBD1 matches at 12 bases. The V gene's germline CDR1 is SGHAT and CDR2 FQNNGV. CDR3 length: 17 residues. The V segment lost 2 bases and the J segment 7 bases; nucleotides outside the gene matches: 11. CDR3 coding DNA: TGTGCCAGCAGCTTATGGGGGACAGGGGGCAAGGGCCGTGAAGCTTTCTTT. Its translation is CASSLWGTGGKGREAFF. The full variable domain, rest sourced from reference TRBV11-2 and TRBJ1-1, is EAGVAQSPRYKIIEKRQSVAFWCNPISGHATLYWYQQILGQGPKLLIQFQNNGVVDDSQLPKDRFSAERLKGVDSTLKIQPAKLEDSAVYLCASSLWGTGGKGREAFFGQGTRLTVV.

This chain joins TRBV7-9 and TRBJ2-7, with TRBD1 identical over 9 bases. The germline V gene has CDR1 SEHNR and CDR2 FQNEAQ (reference sequence). J gave up 3 bases and V 7 bases, and 13 bases lay outside the gene matches. The CDR3 runs to 16 residues. CDR3 in DNA: TGTGCCAGCAATACCCCCGGGACAGGGTTAGGCTACGAGCAGTACTTC. It is translated as CASNTPGTGLGYEQYF.

This chain links TRBV5-8 with TRBJ2-1, with TRBD1 matching 10 bases. The germline gives CDR1 SGHTS, CDR2 YDEGEE. V lost 6 bases to trimming and J lost 2 bases; unmatched junction nucleotides: 5. This CDR3 contains 15 residues. DNA of the CDR3: TGTGCCAGCACCCAAGGACAGGGGGCCTACAATGAGCAGTTCTTC. It codes for CASTQGQGAYNEQFF.

This chain connects TRBV7-6 to TRBJ2-1, with 13 bases aligning to TRBD2. Germline-derived CDR1 and CDR2 are SGHVS and FNYEAQ. This CDR3 region has 16 residues. The trim removed 3 bases at V and 3 bases at J, leaving 2 bases unmatched. The CDR3 sequence is CASSLTSGRLYNEQFF. The CDR3, as DNA: TGTGCCAGCAGCTTGACTAGCGGGAGGCTCTACAATGAGCAGTTCTTC.

This chain uses TRBV29-1 with TRBJ2-5; TRBD2 aligns across 8 bases. The germline CDR1 and CDR2 sequences are SQVTM and ANQGSEA. V lost 7 bases and J lost 3; bases outside the gene matches: 4. The CDR3 covers 12 residues. The CDR3 DNA sequence: TGCAGCGAAATTAGCGGGAAAGAGACCCAGTACTTC. Protein product: CSEISGKETQYF.

This clone was recorded once. This rearrangement joins TRBV10-2 to TRBJ1-1; D is unclear. The CDR3 is made up of 12 amino acids. Trimming shortened V by 3 bases and J by 10 bases, and 12 bases separated the two germline ends. CDR1 is WSHSY and CDR2 is SAAADI in the germline V gene. The DNA of the CDR3 is TGCGCCAGCAGTGATGCGGCGCTTCCAGCTTTCTTT. Amino acids: CASSDAALPAFF.

Here the CDR3 DNA reads TGTGCCAGCAGGGGGGCCGGGACAGGTGACATGAACACTGAAGCTTTCTTT. Protein: CASRGAGTGDMNTEAFF. The chain couples TRBV28 to TRBJ1-1, with 8 bases that match TRBD1. Trimming cost V 6 bases and J 0 bases; bases outside gene matches: 12. The length of the CDR3 is 17 residues. CDR1 is MDHEN and CDR2 is SYDVKM in the germline V gene.

V gene TRBV7-9 combines with J gene TRBJ2-7, with 8 bases matching TRBD1. Unmatched junction bases numbered 7, after V lost 1 base and J lost 5 bases. CDR3 size: 15 residues. Germline V gives CDR1 SEHNR, CDR2 FQNEAQ (reference sequence). CDR3 protein: CASSLVAGGSNEQYF. DNA of the CDR3: TGTGCCAGCAGCTTAGTCGCAGGGGGCTCGAACGAGCAGTACTTC.

The V and J genes are TRBV12-3 or TRBV12-4 and TRBJ2-3; D possibly corresponds to TRBD2 (5 bases). Trimming left V 5 bases short and J 3 bases short, with 9 bases between. The CDR3 covers 13 residues. As DNA, the CDR3 is TGTGCCAGCAGTCATACTAGTACAGATACGCAGTATTTT. It translates to CASSHTSTDTQYF.

The table lists this clone with a few counts. V and J are TRBV19 and TRBJ2-5; 9 positions match TRBD2. Germline assignment: CDR1 LNHDA and CDR2 SQIVND (reference sequence). Trimming at V came to 3 bases and at J to 4 bases, leaving 6 bases not matched to a gene. This CDR3 comprises 15 residues. Written as DNA, the CDR3 is TGTGCCAGTAGTATGGGGCTAGCGGGGTTAGAGACCCAGTACTTC. Encoded protein: CASSMGLAGLETQYF. The variable domain in full, with the rest retrieved from reference TRBV19 and TRBJ2-5, is DGGITQSPKYLFRKEGQNVTLSCEQNLNHDAMYWYRQDPGQGLRLIYYSQIVNDFQKGDIAEGYSVSREKKESFPLTVTSAQKNPTAFYLCASSMGLAGLETQYFGPGTRLLVL.

V usage is TRBV10-3 and J usage is TRBJ1-4, with 9 bases that match TRBD1. The V gene end was trimmed by 3 bases and the J gene end by 4 bases; junction bases not matched to a gene: 3. Germline lookup yields CDR1 ENHRY and CDR2 SYGVKD. The CDR3 runs 15 residues. In DNA form, the CDR3 reads TGTGCCATCAGTGACCGGGACAGGGATAATGAAAAACTGTTTTTT. This encodes CAISDRDRDNEKLFF.

V usage is TRBV4-2 and J usage is TRBJ2-3; 10 bases are a match to TRBD2. The CDR3 loop spans 17 amino acids. The germline V gene has CDR1 LGHNA and CDR2 YNFKEQ. Trimming removed 0 bases from V and 2 bases from J; junction bases left unmatched: 5. The CDR3 region has the DNA TGTGCCAGCAGCCAAGATGGCACTAGCGGGGACACAGATACGCAGTATTTT. Encoded protein: CASSQDGTSGDTDTQYF.

This chain connects TRBV12-1 to TRBJ2-3; the D call TRBD1 from the table was never checked on the DNA. TRBV12-1 is classified as a pseudogene. This CDR3 comprises 16 residues. As DNA, the CDR3 is TGTGCCAGCAGCCATGAAGGGGGAGAGCTGACAGATACGCAGTATTTT. Residues: CASSHEGGELTDTQYF.